This T cell receptor beta chain is from a study of radiation and T cells in renal cell carcinoma. Across the whole study: Nephrectomy followed 15 Gy stereotactic body radiation by 4 weeks.

CDR1 is SNHLY, CDR2 FYNNEI, per germline. Trimming took off 2 bases at V and 0 bases at J, with 11 bases between the two ends. This CDR3 comprises 15 residues. Noted time point: baseline pretreatment blood. As for treatment: 15 Gy SBRT to primary tumor, nephrectomy 4 weeks later. The patient's renal cell carcinoma had clear cell pathology. This clone was found many times. Antigen: not known. General observations from the study: No pretreatment tumor biopsies were available for baseline clonotypes. In blood, top tumor clones expanded by 2 weeks, shrinking by 4.

Clones were read by immunoSEQ multiplex PCR, and TCRdb kept only the in-frame ones, dropping some. The repertoire consists of about 140,000 clones, with around four fifths occurring once and the leading ten covering less than 25%. This TCR was sampled from a woman in her forties or fifties with renal cell carcinoma. The rearrangement uses TRBV2 and TRBJ2-7; TRBD2 is a possible D gene (5 bases). Sequenced material: blood, taken from a patient whose treatment included radiotherapy and nephrectomy. The CDR3 DNA sequence: TGTGCCAGCAGTGAACGGAGCGGAGGCTCCTACGAGCAGTACTTC. It yields the protein CASSERSGGSYEQYF. Supplemented by reference TRBV2 and TRBJ2-7, the full variable domain reads EPEVTQTPSHQVTQMGQEVILRCVPISNHLYFYWYRQILGQKVEFLVSFYNNEISEKSEIFDDQFSVERPDGSNFTLKIRSTKLEDSAMYFCASSERSGGSYEQYFGPGTRLTVT.